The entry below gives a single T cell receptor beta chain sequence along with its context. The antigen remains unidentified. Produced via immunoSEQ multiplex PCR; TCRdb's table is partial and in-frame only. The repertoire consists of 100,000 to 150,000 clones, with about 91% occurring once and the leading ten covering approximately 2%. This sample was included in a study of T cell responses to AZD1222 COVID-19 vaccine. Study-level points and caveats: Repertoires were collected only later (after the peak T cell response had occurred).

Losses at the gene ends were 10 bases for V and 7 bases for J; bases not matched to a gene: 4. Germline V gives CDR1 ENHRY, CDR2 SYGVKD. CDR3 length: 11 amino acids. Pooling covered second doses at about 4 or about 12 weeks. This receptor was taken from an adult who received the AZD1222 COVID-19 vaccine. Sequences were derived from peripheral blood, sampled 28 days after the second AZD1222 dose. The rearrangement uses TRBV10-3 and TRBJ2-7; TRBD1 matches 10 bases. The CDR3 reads CATGTGVEQYV. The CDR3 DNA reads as TGTGCCACGGGGACAGGGGTTGAGCAGTACGTC.